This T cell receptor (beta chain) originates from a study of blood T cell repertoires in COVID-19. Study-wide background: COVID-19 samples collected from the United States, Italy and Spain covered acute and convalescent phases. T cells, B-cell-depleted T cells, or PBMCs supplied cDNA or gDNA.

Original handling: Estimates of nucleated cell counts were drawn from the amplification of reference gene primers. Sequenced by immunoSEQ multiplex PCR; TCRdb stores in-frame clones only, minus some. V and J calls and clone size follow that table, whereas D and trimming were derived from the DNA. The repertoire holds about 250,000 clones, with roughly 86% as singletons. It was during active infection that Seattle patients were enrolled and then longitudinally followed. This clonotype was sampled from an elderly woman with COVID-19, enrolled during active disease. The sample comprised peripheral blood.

The CDR3 region is CASSGLQGYEQYF. CDR3 sequence (DNA): TGTGCCAGCTCGGGCCTACAGGGGTACGAGCAGTACTTC. V usage is TRBV18 and J usage is TRBJ2-7; the match to TRBD1 covers 7 bases. The V and J ends lost 6 bases and 4 bases, in that order; junction bases with no gene match: 6. CDR1 is KGHSH, CDR2 LQKENI, per germline. This CDR3 is 13 amino acids long. Full variable domain (outside the CDR3, taken from reference TRBV18 and TRBJ2-7): NAGVMQNPRHLVRRRGQEARLRCSPMKGHSHVYWYRQLPEEGLKFMVYLQKENIIDESGMPKERFSAEFPKEGPSILRIQQVVRGDSAAYFCASSGLQGYEQYFGPGTRLTVT.